These 16 T cell receptor beta chains were all obtained from the same sample, sequenced in a study of CD8+ T cells in alopecia areata. Across about five patients, CD4+ cells underwent sorting into CD25+CD127- cells. Sequencing used cDNA as its template, made by extracting RNA and reverse transcribing it. Clones were read by immunoSEQ multiplex PCR, and TCRdb kept only the in-frame ones, dropping some. The sample has around 36,000 clones, nearly 55% seen once. The sample consisted of CD4+ Tregs sorted from blood. These receptors were taken from a human donor with alopecia areata.

This clone is a singleton in its sample. The chain combines TRBV4-2 with TRBJ2-1, with TRBD2 matching 8 bases. V was pared by 3 bases and J by 4 bases, with 8 bases of the junction left unmatched. Germline values: CDR1 LGHNA, CDR2 YNFKEQ. The CDR3 length is 16 residues. CDR3 loop: CASSHGGGGPYNEQFF. CDR3 DNA: TGTGCCAGCAGCCACGGCGGCGGGGGGCCGTACAATGAGCAGTTCTTC.

V gene TRBV7-9 combines with J gene TRBJ1-2, with 7 positions matching TRBD1. The CDR3 spans 11 residues. The junction had 4 bases not matched to a gene; V was cut back by 3 bases and J by 12 bases. Germline V CDR1 and CDR2: SEHNR, FQNEAQ (reference sequence). Written as DNA, the CDR3 is TGTGCCAGCAGCTTGGCGACAGGGAACACCTTC. This encodes CASSLATGNTF.

The chain has TRBV28 and TRBJ1-2, with 9 bases identical to TRBD1. The germline V gene encodes CDR1 MDHEN and CDR2 SYDVKM. V lost 5 bases and J lost 8; bases outside the gene matches: 6. The CDR3 contains 13 residues. CDR3 amino acids: CASSPATGGGYTF. The CDR3 nucleotides read TGTGCCAGCAGTCCAGCGACAGGGGGAGGCTACACCTTC.

This chain links TRBV27 with TRBJ2-1; no definite D call. The CDR3 extends over 13 amino acids. The germline V gene has CDR1 MNHEY and CDR2 SMNVEV (reference sequence). V was clipped by 2 bases and J by 8 bases, with 10 bases between them. In DNA form, the CDR3 reads TGTGCCAGCAGTTTAACCAGATTCGATGAGCAGTTCTTC. Translating gives CASSLTRFDEQFF.

This clone has more than one count but fewer than ten. The chain couples TRBV6-5 to TRBJ2-1; TRBD2 matches 7 bases. The CDR3 totals 14 residues. V lost 7 bases and J lost 3; bases outside the gene matches: 6. Per germline, CDR1 MNHEY and CDR2 SVGAGI. CDR3 residues: CASKRAGDYNEQFF. The CDR3 region has the DNA TGTGCCAGCAAGAGGGCGGGAGACTACAATGAGCAGTTCTTC.

In its sample, this clone was seen a few times. The chain recombines TRBV9 with TRBJ2-7, with no clear D. The CDR3 covers 14 residues. From germline, CDR1 is SGDLS and CDR2 YYNGEE. Deletions cut 0 bases from V and 2 bases from J, with 9 bases between. Here the CDR3 DNA reads TGTGCCAGCAGCGTAGAAGTATCGACCTACGAGCAGTACTTC. It is translated as CASSVEVSTYEQYF.

This chain uses TRBV6-5 with TRBJ2-3, with 7 bases fitting TRBD2. V lost 8 bases to trimming and J lost 4 bases; unmatched junction nucleotides: 9. Germline V gene data show CDR1 as MNHEY and CDR2 as SVGAGI. This CDR3 comprises 14 residues. CDR3 nucleotide sequence: TGTGCCAGCGGAGCTAGCGGTTACCCAGATACGCAGTATTTT. The encoded protein is CASGASGYPDTQYF.

The chain joins TRBV7-9 to TRBJ1-4; D call uncertain. The germline V gene encodes CDR1 SEHNR and CDR2 FQNEAQ (reference sequence). CDR3 length: 13 residues. The V end lost 7 bases, the J end lost 4 bases, and 10 bases lay between the germline ends. The CDR3 nucleotides are TGTGCCAGCACCCACAAGTATAATGAAAAACTGTTTTTT. It codes for CASTHKYNEKLFF.

The V gene is TRBV7-9, the J gene TRBJ1-1, with a weak D call TRBD1 (5 bases). The CDR3 spans 15 residues. The ends were cut back, 1 base at V and 2 bases at J, with 11 bases in the middle. Per the germline V gene, CDR1 is SEHNR and CDR2 is FQNEAQ (reference sequence). The CDR3 sequence is CASSLVGTPNTEAFF. The CDR3 bases are TGTGCCAGCAGCTTAGTGGGGACGCCAAACACTGAAGCTTTCTTT.

The gene calls are TRBV5-1 and TRBJ2-6, with 8 bases fitting TRBD1. V lost 3 bases and J lost 0; bases outside the gene matches: 5. Germline V gene data show CDR1 as SGHRS and CDR2 as YFSETQ. CDR3 length equals 17 residues. CDR3 sequence (DNA): TGCGCCAGCAGCTCCGGGACAGGCCTCTCTGGGGCCAACGTCCTGACTTTC. It translates to CASSSGTGLSGANVLTF.

The rearrangement uses TRBV2 and TRBJ2-3; D is undetermined. The CDR3 is 12 residues long. Germline V gene data show CDR1 as SNHLY and CDR2 as FYNNEI. Trimming shortened V by 5 bases and J by 5 bases, and 8 bases separated the two germline ends. This CDR3 is CASSYRGDTQYF. CDR3 nucleotides: TGTGCCAGCAGTTACAGAGGAGATACGCAGTATTTT.

The CDR3 DNA is TGTGCCAGCAGCTTACTTGTAGGATACAATGAGCAGTTCTTC. Translating it yields CASSLLVGYNEQFF. The chain recombines TRBV7-9 with TRBJ2-1, with D unresolved. Germline assignment: CDR1 SEHNR and CDR2 FQNEAQ (reference sequence). The CDR3 has 14 amino acids. The V gene lost 2 bases and the J gene lost 4 bases, with 9 bases spanning the gap. The full variable domain, in which reference TRBV7-9 and TRBJ2-1 provide the parts outside the CDR3, is DTGVSQNPRHKITKRGQNVTFRCDPISEHNRLYWYRQTLGQGPEFLTYFQNEAQLEKSRLLSDRFSAERPKGSFSTLEIQRTEQGDSAMYLCASSLLVGYNEQFFGPGTRLTVL.

This clone was detected a few times. The V gene is TRBV28, the J gene TRBJ2-3, with 9 bases aligning to TRBD2. CDR3 size: 16 residues. CDR1 MDHEN and CDR2 SYDVKM come from the germline V gene. The trim removed 4 bases at V and 2 bases at J, leaving 7 bases unmatched. CDR3 nucleotide sequence: TGTGCCAGCAGTTCCTATCTAGCGGGGATCACAGATACGCAGTATTTT. As protein: CASSSYLAGITDTQYF.

The chain joins TRBV29-1 to TRBJ2-1; 11 bases are a match to TRBD2. The CDR3 has 17 amino acids. V trimming: 0 bases; J trimming: 6 bases; junction bases outside the gene matches: 10. Germline V gene lookup returns CDR1 SQVTM and CDR2 ANQGSEA. CDR3: CSVEDRGSGRALNEQFF. CDR3 nucleotides: TGCAGCGTTGAAGATCGGGGTAGCGGGAGGGCCCTCAATGAGCAGTTCTTC.

The chain employs TRBV7-2 and TRBJ2-7; D might be TRBD1 (5 bases). Germline V gives CDR1 SGHTA, CDR2 FQGNSA. This CDR3 has 15 residues. V was pared by 3 bases and J by 2 bases, with 14 bases between. This CDR3 reads CASSFGQGEAYEQYF. CDR3 coding DNA: TGTGCCAGCAGCTTTGGCCAGGGTGAAGCCTACGAGCAGTACTTC.

The V call is TRBV7-9, the J call TRBJ1-2, with D unresolved. Per the germline V gene, CDR1 is SEHNR and CDR2 is FQNEAQ (reference sequence). V gave up 5 bases and J gave up 4 bases, with 8 bases separating them. This CDR3 has 12 amino acids. The CDR3 here is CASSDRAYGYTF. The CDR3 bases are TGTGCCAGCAGCGACCGAGCCTATGGCTACACCTTC. The full variable domain, its missing parts supplied by reference TRBV7-9 and TRBJ1-2, is DTGVSQNPRHKITKRGQNVTFRCDPISEHNRLYWYRQTLGQGPEFLTYFQNEAQLEKSRLLSDRFSAERPKGSFSTLEIQRTEQGDSAMYLCASSDRAYGYTFGSGTRLTVV.